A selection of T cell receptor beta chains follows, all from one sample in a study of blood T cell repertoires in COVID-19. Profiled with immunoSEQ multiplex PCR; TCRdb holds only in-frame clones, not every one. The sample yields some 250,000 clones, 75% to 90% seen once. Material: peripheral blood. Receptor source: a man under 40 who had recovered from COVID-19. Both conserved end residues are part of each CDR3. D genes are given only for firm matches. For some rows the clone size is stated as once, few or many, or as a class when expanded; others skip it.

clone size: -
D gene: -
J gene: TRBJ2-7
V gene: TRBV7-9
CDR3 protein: CASSLALITSYEQYF
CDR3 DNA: TGTGCCAGCAGCTTAGCACTAATAACCTCCTACGAGCAGTACTTC

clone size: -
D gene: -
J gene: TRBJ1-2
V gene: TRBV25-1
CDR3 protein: CASSAPRNYGYTF
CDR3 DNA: TGTGCCAGCAGTGCCCCCCGTAACTATGGCTACACCTTC

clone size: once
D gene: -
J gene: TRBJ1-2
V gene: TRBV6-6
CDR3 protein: CASSYSTGGDGYTF
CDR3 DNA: TGTGCCAGCAGTTACTCGACTGGGGGCGATGGCTACACCTTC

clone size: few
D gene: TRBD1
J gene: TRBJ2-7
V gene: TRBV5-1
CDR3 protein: CASSWGDRGYEQYF
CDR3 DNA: TGCGCCAGCAGCTGGGGGGACAGGGGCTACGAGCAGTACTTC

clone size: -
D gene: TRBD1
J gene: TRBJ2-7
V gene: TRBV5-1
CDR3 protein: CASSFLGTEAYEQYF
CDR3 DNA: TGCGCCAGCAGCTTCCTAGGGACAGAGGCCTACGAGCAGTACTTC

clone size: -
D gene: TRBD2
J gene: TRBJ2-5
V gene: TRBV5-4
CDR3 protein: CASSLRTSGGLTQYF
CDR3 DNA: TGTGCCAGCAGCCTACGGACTAGCGGGGGGTTGACCCAGTACTTC

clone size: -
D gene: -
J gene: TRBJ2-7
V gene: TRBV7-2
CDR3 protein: CASSFIGEYEQYF
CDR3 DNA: TGTGCCAGCAGCTTCATTGGAGAATACGAGCAGTACTTC

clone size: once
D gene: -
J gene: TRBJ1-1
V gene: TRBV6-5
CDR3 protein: CASSKPGIVAFF
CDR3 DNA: TGTGCCAGCAGTAAGCCAGGGATCGTAGCTTTCTTT

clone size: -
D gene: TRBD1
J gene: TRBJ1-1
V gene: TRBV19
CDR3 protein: CASSPSQGFGTEAFF
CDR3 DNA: TGTGCCAGTAGTCCATCACAGGGGTTCGGGACTGAAGCTTTCTTT

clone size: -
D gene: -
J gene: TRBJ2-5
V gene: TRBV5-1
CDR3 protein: CASSLEVAGRQETQYF
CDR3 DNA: TGCGCCAGCAGCTTGGAGGTGGCGGGTCGCCAAGAGACCCAGTACTTC

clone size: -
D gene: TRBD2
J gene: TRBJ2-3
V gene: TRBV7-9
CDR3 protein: CASSSLAGGLIDTQYF
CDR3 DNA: TGTGCCAGCAGCTCTTTAGCGGGGGGCCTCATAGATACGCAGTATTTT

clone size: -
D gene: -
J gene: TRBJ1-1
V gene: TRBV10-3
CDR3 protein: CASQGPLNTEAFF
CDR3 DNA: TGTGCCTCGCAGGGGCCCCTAAACACTGAAGCTTTCTTT

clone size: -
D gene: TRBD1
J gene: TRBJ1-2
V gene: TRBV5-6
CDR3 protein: CASSYRGWINGYTF
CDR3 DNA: TGTGCCAGCAGCTACAGGGGGTGGATAAATGGCTACACCTTC

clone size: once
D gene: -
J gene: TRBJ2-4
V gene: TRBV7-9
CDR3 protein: CASSLPLLGQVAKNIQYF
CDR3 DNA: TGTGCCAGCAGCTTACCGCTTCTGGGGCAGGTCGCCAAAAACATTCAGTACTTC

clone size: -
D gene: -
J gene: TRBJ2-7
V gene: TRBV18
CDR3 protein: CASSTPLSYEQYF
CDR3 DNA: TGTGCCAGCTCCACACCTCTCTCCTACGAGCAGTACTTC

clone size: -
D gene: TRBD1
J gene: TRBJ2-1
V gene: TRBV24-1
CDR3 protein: CATSAQGGGQGYNEQFF
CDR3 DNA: TGTGCCACCAGTGCCCAGGGGGGAGGACAGGGTTACAATGAGCAGTTCTTC

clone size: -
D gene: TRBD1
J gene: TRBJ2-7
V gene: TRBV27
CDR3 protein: CASSRDSRSYEQYF
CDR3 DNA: TGTGCCAGCAGCCGGGACAGCCGCTCCTACGAGCAGTACTTC

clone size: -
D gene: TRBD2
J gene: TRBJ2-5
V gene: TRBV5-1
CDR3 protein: CASSPSSGGNQETQYF
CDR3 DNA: TGCGCCAGCAGCCCCTCCAGCGGGGGTAACCAAGAGACCCAGTACTTC

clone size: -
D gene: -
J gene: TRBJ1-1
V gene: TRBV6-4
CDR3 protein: CASSGANTEAFF
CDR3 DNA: TGTGCCAGCAGTGGCGCGAACACTGAAGCTTTCTTT

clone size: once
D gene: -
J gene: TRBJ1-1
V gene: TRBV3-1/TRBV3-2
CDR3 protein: CASSQEFSRADTEAFF
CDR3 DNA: TGTGCCAGCAGCCAAGAGTTTAGCAGGGCTGACACTGAAGCTTTCTTT

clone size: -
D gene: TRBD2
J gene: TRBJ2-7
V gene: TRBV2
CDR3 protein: CASSEVASGNYEQYF
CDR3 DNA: TGTGCCAGCAGTGAGGTCGCTAGCGGGAACTACGAGCAGTACTTC

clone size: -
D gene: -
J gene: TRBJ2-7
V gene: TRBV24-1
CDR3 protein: CATSPGSGEQYF
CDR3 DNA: TGTGCCACCAGTCCAGGATCAGGCGAGCAGTACTTC

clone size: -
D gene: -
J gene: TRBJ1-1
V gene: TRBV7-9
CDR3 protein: CASSLGQYMNTEAFF
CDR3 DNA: TGTGCCAGCAGCCTCGGACAATACATGAACACTGAAGCTTTCTTT

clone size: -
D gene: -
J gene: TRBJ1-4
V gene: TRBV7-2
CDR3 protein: CASSSGLREKLFF
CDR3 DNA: TGTGCCAGCAGCTCAGGGTTAAGGGAAAAACTGTTTTTT

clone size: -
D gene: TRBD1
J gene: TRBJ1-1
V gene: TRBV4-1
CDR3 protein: CASSPGTGGRMNTEAFF
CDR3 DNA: TGCGCCAGCAGCCCCGGGACAGGGGGGAGGATGAACACTGAAGCTTTCTTT

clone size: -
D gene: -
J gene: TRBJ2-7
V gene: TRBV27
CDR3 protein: CASSLAGIWNYEQYF
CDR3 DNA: TGTGCCAGCAGTCTTGCCGGGATCTGGAACTACGAGCAGTACTTC

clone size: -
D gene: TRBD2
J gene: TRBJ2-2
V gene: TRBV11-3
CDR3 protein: CASSLTSSGGFGGELFF
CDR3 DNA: TGTGCCAGCAGCCTAACCTCTAGCGGGGGGTTCGGCGGGGAGCTGTTTTTT

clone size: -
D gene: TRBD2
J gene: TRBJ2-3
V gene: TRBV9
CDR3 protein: CASSASGGAVDTQYF
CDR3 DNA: TGTGCCAGCAGCGCTAGCGGGGGGGCGGTAGATACGCAGTATTTT

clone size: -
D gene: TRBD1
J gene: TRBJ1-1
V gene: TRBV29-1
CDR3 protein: CSVVGDRGNTEAFF
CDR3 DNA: TGCAGCGTTGTAGGAGACAGGGGGAACACTGAAGCTTTCTTT

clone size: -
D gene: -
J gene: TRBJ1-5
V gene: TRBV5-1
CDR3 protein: CASSLGGLGQPQHF
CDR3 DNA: TGCGCCAGCAGCTTGGGGGGCTTGGGTCAGCCCCAGCATTTT

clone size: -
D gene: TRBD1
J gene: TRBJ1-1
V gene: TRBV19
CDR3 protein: CASAAGQLNTEAFF
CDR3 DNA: TGTGCCAGTGCCGCGGGACAGTTGAACACTGAAGCTTTCTTT

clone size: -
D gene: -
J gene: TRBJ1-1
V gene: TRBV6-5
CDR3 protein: CASSYVGHRNTEAFF
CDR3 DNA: TGTGCCAGCAGTTACGTGGGGCACCGGAACACTGAAGCTTTCTTT

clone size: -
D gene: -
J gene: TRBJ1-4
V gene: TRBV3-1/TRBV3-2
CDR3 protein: CASSLQGLNEKLFF
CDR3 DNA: TGTGCCAGCAGCCTACAGGGCCTCAATGAAAAACTGTTTTTT

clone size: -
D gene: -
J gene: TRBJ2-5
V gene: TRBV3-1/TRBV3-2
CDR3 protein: CASSQGPQETQYF
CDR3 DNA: TGTGCCAGCAGCCAAGGGCCTCAAGAGACCCAGTACTTC

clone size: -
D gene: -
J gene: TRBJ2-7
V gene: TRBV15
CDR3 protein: CATSRDRGPYEQYF
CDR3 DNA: TGTGCCACCAGCAGAGACAGGGGCCCCTACGAGCAGTACTTC

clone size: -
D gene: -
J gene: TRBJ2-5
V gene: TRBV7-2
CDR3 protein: CASSLVGGRETQYF
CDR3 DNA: TGTGCCAGCAGCTTAGTTGGAGGTCGAGAGACCCAGTACTTC

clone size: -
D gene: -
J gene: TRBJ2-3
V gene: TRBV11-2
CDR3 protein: CASSPGIATDTQYF
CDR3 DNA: TGTGCCAGCAGCCCTGGTATAGCCACAGATACGCAGTATTTT

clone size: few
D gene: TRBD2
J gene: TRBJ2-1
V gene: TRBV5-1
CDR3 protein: CASSLDSGDNEQFF
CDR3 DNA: TGCGCCAGCAGCTTGGATAGCGGGGACAATGAGCAGTTCTTC

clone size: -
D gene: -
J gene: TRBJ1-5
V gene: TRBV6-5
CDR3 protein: CASSPLSSNQPQHF
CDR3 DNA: TGTGCCAGCAGTCCCCTGAGTAGCAATCAGCCCCAGCATTTT

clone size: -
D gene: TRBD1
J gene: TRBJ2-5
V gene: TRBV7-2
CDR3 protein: CASSSRTGEETQYF
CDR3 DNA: TGTGCCAGCAGCTCTCGGACAGGGGAAGAGACCCAGTACTTC

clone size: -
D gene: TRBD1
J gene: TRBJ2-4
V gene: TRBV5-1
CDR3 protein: CASSVTGDGAKNIQYF
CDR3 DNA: TGCGCCAGCAGCGTCACAGGGGATGGGGCCAAAAACATTCAGTACTTC

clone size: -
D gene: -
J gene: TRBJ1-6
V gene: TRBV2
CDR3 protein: CASIPGYSSYNSPLHF
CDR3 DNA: TGTGCCAGCATTCCCGGTTACAGCTCCTATAATTCACCCCTCCACTTT

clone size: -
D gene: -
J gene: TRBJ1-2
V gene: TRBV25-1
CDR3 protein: CASSEFGEAVRGYTF
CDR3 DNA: TGTGCCAGCAGTGAATTTGGGGAGGCTGTGAGAGGCTACACCTTC

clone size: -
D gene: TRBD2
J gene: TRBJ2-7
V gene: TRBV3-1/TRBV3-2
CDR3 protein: CASRGLAENSYEQYF
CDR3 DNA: TGTGCCAGCAGAGGACTAGCGGAAAACTCCTACGAGCAGTACTTC

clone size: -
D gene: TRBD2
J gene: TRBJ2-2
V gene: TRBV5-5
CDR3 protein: CASSFWLAGGLGELFF
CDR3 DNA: TGTGCCAGCAGCTTTTGGCTAGCGGGGGGCCTGGGGGAGCTGTTTTTT

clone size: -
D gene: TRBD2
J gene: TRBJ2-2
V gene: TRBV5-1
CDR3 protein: CASSSGTSGDTGELFF
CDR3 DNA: TGCGCCAGCAGCTCTGGGACTAGCGGGGACACCGGGGAGCTGTTTTTT

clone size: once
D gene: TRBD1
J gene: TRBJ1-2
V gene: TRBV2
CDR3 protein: CASRRDSGYTF
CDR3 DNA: TGTGCCAGCCGCCGGGACAGTGGCTACACCTTC

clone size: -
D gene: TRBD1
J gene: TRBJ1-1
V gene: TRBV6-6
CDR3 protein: CASSYWDRNTEAFF
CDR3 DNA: TGTGCCAGCAGTTACTGGGACAGGAACACTGAAGCTTTCTTT

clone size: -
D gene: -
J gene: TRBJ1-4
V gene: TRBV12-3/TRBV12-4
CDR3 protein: CASSGPGEKLFF
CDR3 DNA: TGTGCCAGCAGCGGACCGGGGGAAAAACTGTTTTTT

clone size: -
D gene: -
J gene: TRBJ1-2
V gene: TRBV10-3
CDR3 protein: CAISGRGGNYGYTF
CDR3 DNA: TGTGCCATCAGTGGGAGGGGTGGAAACTATGGCTACACCTTC

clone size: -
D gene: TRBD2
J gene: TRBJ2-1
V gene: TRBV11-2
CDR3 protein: CASSTRKRGANEQFF
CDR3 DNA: TGTGCCAGCAGCACGCGCAAGCGGGGGGCCAATGAGCAGTTCTTC

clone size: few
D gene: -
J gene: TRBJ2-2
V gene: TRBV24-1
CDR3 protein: CATRRDSTTGELFF
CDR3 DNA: TGTGCCACCAGGAGGGACTCCACCACCGGGGAGCTGTTTTTT

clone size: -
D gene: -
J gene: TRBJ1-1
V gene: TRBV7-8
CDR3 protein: CASSLVRGNTEAFF
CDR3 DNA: TGTGCCAGCAGCTTAGTCCGGGGAAACACTGAAGCTTTCTTT

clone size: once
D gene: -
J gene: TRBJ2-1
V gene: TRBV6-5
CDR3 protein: CASTSDSRSYNEQFF
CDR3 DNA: TGTGCCAGCACCTCGGACAGTAGGTCCTACAATGAGCAGTTCTTC

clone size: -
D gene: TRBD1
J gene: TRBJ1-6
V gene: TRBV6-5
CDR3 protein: CASSYTRDRVNSPLHF
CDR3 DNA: TGTGCCAGCAGTTATACCCGGGACAGGGTTAATTCACCCCTCCACTTT

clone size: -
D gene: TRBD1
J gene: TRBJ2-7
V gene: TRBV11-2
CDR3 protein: CASSLAPAGGHEQYF
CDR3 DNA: TGTGCCAGCAGCTTAGCCCCGGCAGGGGGCCACGAGCAGTACTTC

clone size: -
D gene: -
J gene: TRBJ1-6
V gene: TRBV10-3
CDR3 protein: CAITAGDIGSPLHF
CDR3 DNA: TGTGCCATCACTGCCGGGGACATAGGTTCACCCCTCCACTTT

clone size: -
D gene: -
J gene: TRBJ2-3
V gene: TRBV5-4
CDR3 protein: CASSSPLTTDTQYF
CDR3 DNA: TGTGCCAGCAGCTCCCCCCTAACGACAGATACGCAGTATTTT

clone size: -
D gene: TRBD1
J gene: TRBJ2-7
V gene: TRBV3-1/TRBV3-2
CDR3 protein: CASSQSGQGSSYEQYF
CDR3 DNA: TGTGCCAGCAGCCAATCGGGACAGGGGAGCTCCTACGAGCAGTACTTC

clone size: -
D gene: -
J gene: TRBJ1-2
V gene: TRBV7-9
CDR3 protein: CASSVNGGLYGYTF
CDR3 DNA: TGTGCCAGCAGCGTAAACGGGGGGCTCTATGGCTACACCTTC